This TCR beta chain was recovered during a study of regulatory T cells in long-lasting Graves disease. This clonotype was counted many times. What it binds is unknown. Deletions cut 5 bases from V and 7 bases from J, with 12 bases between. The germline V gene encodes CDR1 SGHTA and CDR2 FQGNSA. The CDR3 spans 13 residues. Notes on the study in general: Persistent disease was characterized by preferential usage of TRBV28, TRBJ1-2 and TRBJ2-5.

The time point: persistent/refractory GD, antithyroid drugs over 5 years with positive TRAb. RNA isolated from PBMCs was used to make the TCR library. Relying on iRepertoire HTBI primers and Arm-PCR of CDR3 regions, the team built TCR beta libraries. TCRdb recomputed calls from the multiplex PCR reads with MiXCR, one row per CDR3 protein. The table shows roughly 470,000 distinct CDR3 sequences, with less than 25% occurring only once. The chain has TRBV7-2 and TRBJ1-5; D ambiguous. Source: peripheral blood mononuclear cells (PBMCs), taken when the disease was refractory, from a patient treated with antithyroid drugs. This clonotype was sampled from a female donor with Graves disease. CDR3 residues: CASSPNRRQPQHF. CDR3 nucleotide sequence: TGTGCCAGCAGCCCCAATAGAAGGCAGCCCCAGCATTTT.